These 6 T cell receptor beta chains came from one sample sequenced in a study of regulatory T cells in long-lasting Graves disease. The time point is: persistent/refractory GD, antithyroid drugs over 5 years with positive TRAb. Scientists built the TCR library using RNA that was extracted from PBMCs. Building of the TCR beta libraries involved iRepertoire HTBI primers and Arm-PCR of CDR3 regions. MiXCR was run by TCRdb on the multiplex PCR reads, yielding one entry per CDR3 protein. This sample has about 420,000 distinct CDR3 sequences, with 20% to 25% found just once. The material sequenced was peripheral blood mononuclear cells (PBMCs), taken when the disease was refractory, from a patient treated with antithyroid drugs. The receptors here all came from a female donor with Graves disease.

The genes are TRBV28 and TRBJ2-7, with D possibly being TRBD1 or TRBD2 (5 bases each). The ends were cut back, 6 bases at V and 4 bases at J, with 16 bases in the middle. Germline V CDR1 and CDR2: MDHEN, SYDVKM. This CDR3 comprises 14 residues. The CDR3 here is CASRAGGGGYEQYF. Here the CDR3 DNA reads TGTGCCAGCAGGGCTGGGGGTGGGGGTTACGAGCAGTACTTC.

The CDR3 DNA reads TGTGCCAGCAGTGAACTCCGGGACAGGGGGATATACGAGCAGTACTTC. This translates into CASSELRDRGIYEQYF. The chain combines TRBV6-2 or TRBV6-3 with TRBJ2-7; 11 nucleotides agree with TRBD1. CDR3 length: 16 residues. V trimming: 5 bases; J trimming: 4 bases; junction bases outside the gene matches: 10. Germline CDR1 reads MNHEY; CDR2 reads SVGEGT.

This clonotype was seen only once. The rearrangement uses TRBV3-1 and TRBJ2-1; D is ambiguous. The V gene lost 0 bases and the J gene lost 3 bases, with 9 bases spanning the gap. The V gene's germline CDR1 is LGHDT and CDR2 YNNKEL (reference sequence). This CDR3 is 15 amino acids long. CDR3 in DNA: TGTGCCAGCAGCCAAGAAGGGTGGGGCTACAATGAGCAGTTCTTC. Residues: CASSQEGWGYNEQFF.

The V call is TRBV29-1, the J call TRBJ1-3; weak D call: TRBD1 (5 bases). Germline values: CDR1 SQVTM, CDR2 ANQGSEA. The CDR3 sequence is 11 residues long. V lost 7 bases and J 11 bases, leaving 15 bases between the germline ends. The CDR3 region has the DNA TGCAGCGCGGCGCACATGGGGGCCATATATTTT. It codes for CSAAHMGAIYF. The whole variable domain, remainder taken from reference TRBV29-1 and TRBJ1-3, is SAVISQKPSRDICQRGTSLTIQCQVDSQVTMMFWYRQQPGQSLTLIATANQGSEATYESGFVIDKFPISRPNLTFSTLTVSNMSPEDSSIYLCSAAHMGAIYFGEGSWLTVV.

Remarks on this clonotype: Possible read error: a much larger clone is one base away. This chain uses TRBV29-1 with TRBJ1-2; no clear D gene. CDR3 length: 13 residues. The V gene's germline CDR1 is SQVTM and CDR2 ANQGSEA. The CDR3 DNA reads TGCAGCATTGACGACACCCTTAACTATGGCTACACCTTC. It specifies CSIDDTLNYGYTF. The entire variable domain, with the rest obtained from reference TRBV29-1 and TRBJ1-2, is as follows: SAVISQKPSRDICQRGTSLTIQCQVDSQVTMMFWYRQQPGQSLTLIATANQGSEATYESGFVIDKFPISRPNLTFSTLTVSNMSPEDSSIYLCSIDDTLNYGYTFGSGTRLTVV.

As to this clonotype: A much larger clone differs by one base, so this may be a read error. This chain connects TRBV12-3 or TRBV12-4 to TRBJ1-4; D is undetermined. CDR3 size: 14 residues. In DNA, the CDR3 is TGTGCCAGCAGTTTAGTCGGATCGAATGACAAACTGTTTTTT. It translates to CASSLVGSNDKLFF.